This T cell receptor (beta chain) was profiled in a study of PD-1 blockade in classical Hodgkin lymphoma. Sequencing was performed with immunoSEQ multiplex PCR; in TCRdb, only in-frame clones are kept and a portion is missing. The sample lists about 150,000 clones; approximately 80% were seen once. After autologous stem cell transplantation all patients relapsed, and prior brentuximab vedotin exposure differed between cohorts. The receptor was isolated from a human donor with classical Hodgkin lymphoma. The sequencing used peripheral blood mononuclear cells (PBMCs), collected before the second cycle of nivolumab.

The CDR3 loop reads CASSRSADYEQYF. CDR3 DNA sequence: TGTGCCAGCAGTAGGTCAGCGGACTACGAGCAGTACTTC. The chain recombines TRBV6-5 with TRBJ2-7; D may be TRBD2 (5 bases). The CDR3 runs to 13 residues. The germline gives CDR1 MNHEY, CDR2 SVGAGI. The V and J ends lost 5 bases and 3 bases respectively, with 11 bases between them.